Following are 27 T cell receptor beta chains from one sample sequenced in a study of blood T cell repertoires in COVID-19. Method: immunoSEQ multiplex PCR; TCRdb's copy keeps in-frame clones and lacks some. The data hold around 200,000 clones, with 80% observed a single time. Sequenced: PBMCs or T cells enriched from blood (not recorded which). The receptors were sampled from a woman in her thirties or forties with acute COVID-19.

V usage is TRBV29-1 and J usage is TRBJ1-5; no reliable D call. The CDR3 totals 13 residues. V lost 4 bases and J 5 bases, leaving 12 bases between the germline ends. CDR1 is SQVTM, CDR2 ANQGSEA, per germline. The DNA for the CDR3 is TGCAGCGTTGTGACGGGGAGGGATCAGCCCCAGCATTTT. Its protein is CSVVTGRDQPQHF.

This rearrangement joins TRBV6-5 to TRBJ2-3; 7 nucleotides match TRBD2. The germline V gene encodes CDR1 MNHEY and CDR2 SVGAGI. The V segment lost 0 bases and the J segment 6 bases; nucleotides outside the gene matches: 6. The CDR3 is 15 amino acids. CDR3 sequence reads: CASSYSPTSVDTQYF. Written as DNA, the CDR3 is TGTGCCAGCAGTTACTCGCCTACTAGCGTCGATACGCAGTATTTT.

V gene TRBV5-4 combines with J gene TRBJ2-7, with 7 bases aligning to TRBD2. V lost 4 bases and J lost 0; bases outside the gene matches: 7. Germline V lookup: CDR1 SGHNT, CDR2 YYREEE (reference sequence). The CDR3 extends over 15 amino acids. The CDR3 loop is CASSIGTKSSYEQYF. For the CDR3, the DNA is TGTGCCAGCAGCATAGGGACTAAGAGCTCCTACGAGCAGTACTTC. Variable domain in full (rest from reference TRBV5-4 and TRBJ2-7): ETGVTQSPTHLIKTRGQQVTLRCSSQSGHNTVSWYQQALGQGPQFIFQYYREEENGRGNFPPRFSGLQFPNYSSELNVNALELDDSALYLCASSIGTKSSYEQYFGPGTRLTVT.

This chain uses TRBV29-1 with TRBJ1-4, with TRBD1 identical over 7 bases. The trim removed 0 bases at V and 8 bases at J, leaving 9 bases unmatched. The CDR3 is 15 residues long. CDR1 and CDR2 (germline): SQVTM, ANQGSEA. CDR3 sequence reads: CSVEDRQAGGEKLFF. CDR3 nucleotide sequence: TGCAGCGTTGAAGATCGGCAGGCAGGGGGGGAAAAACTGTTTTTT.

The J gene is TRBJ1-2, the V gene TRBV7-2, with D maybe TRBD1 (5 bases). The V gene lost 5 bases and the J gene lost 4 bases, with 17 bases spanning the gap. This CDR3 contains 15 residues. CDR1 is SGHTA and CDR2 is FQGNSA in the germline V gene. CDR3 region: CASSGGGQTRYGYTF. CDR3 DNA: TGTGCCAGCAGCGGTGGTGGACAAACCCGCTATGGCTACACCTTC.

This clone was observed a single time. The chain couples TRBV6-5 to TRBJ2-7; D is perhaps TRBD1 (6 bases). Germline V gene sequence: CDR1 MNHEY, CDR2 SVGAGI. V was shortened by 8 bases and J by 5 bases, with 13 bases between the two germline ends. This CDR3 has 12 residues. The CDR3 nucleotides are TGTGCCAGCTTTACAGGGAGCGACGAGCAGTACTTC. Translating gives CASFTGSDEQYF.

The CDR3 nucleotides read TGTGCCAGCAGCGCACTTCTCGGAGCGGGAGAGGTTCTCGAGCAGTACTTC. Translated, it gives CASSALLGAGEVLEQYF. This chain uses TRBV21-1 with TRBJ2-7; TRBD2 reflects the table's D call only, with no check against the DNA. TRBV21-1 has pseudogene status. This CDR3 contains 17 residues.

This chain links TRBV30 with TRBJ2-3, with TRBD2 identical over 9 bases. After removal of 8 bases from V and 1 base from J, the junction contained 13 bases not matched to a gene. This CDR3 has 16 residues. The germline CDR1 and CDR2 sequences are GTSNPN and SVGIG (reference sequence). In DNA, the CDR3 is TGTGCCCTGGATATAGGGGCGGGGGGGCGCACAGATACGCAGTATTTT. Translated, it gives CALDIGAGGRTDTQYF.

The chain links TRBV19 to TRBJ2-7; D is perhaps TRBD1 (6 bases). Germline V CDR1 and CDR2: LNHDA, SQIVND (reference sequence). The V gene lost 3 bases and the J gene lost 4 bases, with 10 bases spanning the gap. The CDR3 totals 13 residues. CDR3 loop: CASSIGGRYEQYF. CDR3 DNA sequence: TGTGCCAGTAGTATTGGGGGCCGGTACGAGCAGTACTTC.

This clone turned up a few times. The chain couples TRBV10-3 to TRBJ1-6; 7 positions match TRBD1. Germline assignment: CDR1 ENHRY and CDR2 SYGVKD. This CDR3 region has 15 residues. Germline trimming cut 6 bases from V and 3 bases from J; bases unmatched to any gene: 5. DNA of the CDR3: TGTGCCATCAGCAAAGGGACAGACTATAATTCACCCCTCCACTTT. Translating gives CAISKGTDYNSPLHF.

The chain carries TRBV7-3 and TRBJ2-2, with TRBD2 matching 10 bases. CDR3 size: 16 residues. Germline CDR1 reads SGHTA; CDR2 reads FQGTGA. The ends lost 2 bases at V and 4 bases at J; junction bases unmatched: 4. The CDR3 reads CASSLGLAGVTGELFF. In nucleotides, the CDR3 is TGTGCCAGCAGCTTAGGCCTAGCGGGGGTCACCGGGGAGCTGTTTTTT.

This rearrangement joins TRBV5-8 to TRBJ2-5; 15 nucleotides align to TRBD2. The germline V gene has CDR1 SGHTS and CDR2 YDEGEE. The CDR3 totals 15 residues. Trimming at V came to 4 bases and at J to 4 bases, leaving 2 bases not matched to a gene. The DNA of the CDR3 is TGTGCCAGCAGCCCGGGACTAGCGGGGGGAGAGACCCAGTACTTC. It translates to CASSPGLAGGETQYF. The full variable domain, its missing parts supplied by reference TRBV5-8 and TRBJ2-5, is EAGVTQSPTHLIKTRGQQATLRCSPISGHTSVYWYQQALGLGLQFLLWYDEGEERNRGNFPPRFSGRQFPNYSSELNVNALELEDSALYLCASSPGLAGGETQYFGPGTRLLVL.

The V call is TRBV4-3, the J call TRBJ2-1, with 10 bases fitting TRBD2. V lost 0 bases to trimming and J lost 8 bases; unmatched junction nucleotides: 7. The CDR3 covers 16 residues. The germline V gene encodes CDR1 LGHNA and CDR2 YSLEER. The CDR3 reads CASSQDRLAGVYEQFF. DNA of the CDR3: TGCGCCAGCAGCCAAGATCGCCTAGCGGGAGTCTATGAGCAGTTCTTC.

The chain links TRBV28 to TRBJ2-1; possibly TRBD2 for D (5 bases). Trimming stripped 6 bases from V and 4 bases from J, with 19 bases between. Germline CDR1 MDHEN, CDR2 SYDVKM. The CDR3 is 16 residues long. CDR3 residues: CASSLPPSRLYNEQFF. Here the CDR3 DNA reads TGTGCCAGCAGCCTCCCGCCTAGCAGATTATACAATGAGCAGTTCTTC.

In this sample, this clone turned up a few times. This chain joins TRBV28 and TRBJ1-4, with 9 bases fitting TRBD1. The CDR3 has 15 amino acids. J lost 6 bases, V lost 5 bases, and 7 bases had no gene match. Germline V gene data show CDR1 as MDHEN and CDR2 as SYDVKM. The CDR3 sequence: CASSTQTGGHEKLFF. For the CDR3, the DNA is TGTGCCAGCAGTACCCAGACAGGGGGACATGAAAAACTGTTTTTT.

The chain carries TRBV14 and TRBJ2-7; D is unresolved. CDR1 and CDR2 (germline): SGHDN, FVKESK. V lost 0 bases and J 4 bases, leaving 4 bases between the germline ends. The CDR3 has 12 residues. Here the CDR3 DNA reads TGTGCCAGCAGCCAAGATCGGTACGAGCAGTACTTC. This sequence encodes CASSQDRYEQYF.

The chain uses TRBV30 and TRBJ1-5; D is unresolved. The CDR3 loop spans 13 amino acids. V lost 2 bases, J lost 4 bases, and 9 bases lay in between. Germline values: CDR1 GTSNPN, CDR2 SVGIG (reference sequence). Here the CDR3 reads CAWSSGLNQPQHF. The DNA for the CDR3 is TGTGCCTGGAGTTCGGGTCTTAATCAGCCCCAGCATTTT. Full variable domain (missing parts from reference TRBV30 and TRBJ1-5): SQTIHQWPATLVQPVGSPLSLECTVEGTSNPNLYWYRQAAGRGLQLLFYSVGIGQISSEVPQNLSASRPQDRQFILSSKKLLLSDSGFYLCAWSSGLNQPQHFGDGTRLSIL.

This clone was seen more than once but under ten times. CDR3 nucleotide sequence: TGCAGTACTACGGAGCCCCAGCATTTT. Translation: CSTTEPQHF. The gene calls are TRBV20-1 and TRBJ1-5; D ambiguous. V was shortened by 8 bases and J by 8 bases, with 7 bases between the two germline ends. The CDR3 runs to 9 residues. Germline V lookup: CDR1 DFQATT, CDR2 SNEGSKA (reference sequence).

This clone was seen a handful of times. J is TRBJ2-7 and V is TRBV5-4, with TRBD1 matching over 11 bases. The CDR3 is made up of 13 amino acids. The V gene end was trimmed by 7 bases and the J gene end by 10 bases; junction bases not matched to a gene: 10. Looked up from germline, CDR1 is SGHNT and CDR2 is YYREEE (reference sequence). The CDR3 sequence: CASWTGGEAKQYF. Here the CDR3 DNA reads TGTGCCAGCTGGACAGGGGGCGAGGCGAAACAGTACTTC.

The chain recombines TRBV19 with TRBJ1-5, with a weak D call TRBD1 (5 bases). Germline V lookup: CDR1 LNHDA, CDR2 SQIVND (reference sequence). V lost 0 bases and J lost 6, with 15 bases in between. This CDR3 has 16 residues. CDR3 amino acids: CASSIDVQGRGQPQHF. CDR3 sequence (DNA): TGTGCCAGTAGTATAGACGTCCAGGGAAGGGGTCAGCCCCAGCATTTT.

The J gene is TRBJ2-3, the V gene TRBV27; 8 nucleotides agree with TRBD2. V shed 5 bases and J 6 bases; nucleotides not matched to a gene: 4. Germline CDR1 MNHEY, CDR2 SMNVEV (reference sequence). The CDR3 spans 13 residues. CDR3 DNA sequence: TGTGCCAGCAGTCAAATAGCGGGGGATACGCAGTATTTT. Protein product: CASSQIAGDTQYF.

This rearrangement joins TRBV9 to TRBJ1-6; 7 positions match TRBD1. Trimming at V came to 4 bases and at J to 8 bases, leaving 9 bases not matched to a gene. The CDR3 is 15 amino acids. The germline V gene has CDR1 SGDLS and CDR2 YYNGEE. Here the CDR3 DNA reads TGTGCCAGCAGCCCGTCCGGGACAGATTATTCACCCCTCCACTTT. Residues: CASSPSGTDYSPLHF.

With respect to this clone: The junction differs from germline at one of its ends, possibly a read error. This chain joins TRBV29-1 and TRBJ1-2, with TRBD1 matching 8 bases. CDR1 and CDR2 (germline): SQVTM, ANQGSEA. This CDR3 region has 15 residues. The CDR3: CRVESPGQVGYGYTF. The CDR3 DNA sequence: TGCAGGGTTGAAAGCCCGGGACAGGTTGGCTATGGCTACACCTTC.

The gene calls are TRBV19 and TRBJ2-3, with 8 bases matching TRBD2. Germline CDR1 is LNHDA and CDR2 is SQIVND (reference sequence). This CDR3 region has 15 residues. V lost 9 bases and J lost 0; bases outside the gene matches: 8. DNA of the CDR3: TGTGCCAGCACCGGGACTAGTAGAAGCACAGATACGCAGTATTTT. Translated: CASTGTSRSTDTQYF.

This chain uses TRBV4-1 with TRBJ1-1; 8 positions agree with TRBD1. Germline V gene lookup returns CDR1 MGHRA and CDR2 YSYEKL. The CDR3 length is 14 residues. V lost 1 base to trimming and J lost 7 bases; unmatched junction nucleotides: 5. The CDR3 bases are TGCGCCAGCAGCCAAGTCGGGACAGGCCTTGAAGCTTTCTTT. It is translated as CASSQVGTGLEAFF.

This clone was found once. The chain links TRBV5-1 to TRBJ2-5, with 13 positions matching TRBD2. J gave up 4 bases and V 3 bases, and 6 bases lay outside the gene matches. Per the germline V gene, CDR1 is SGHRS and CDR2 is YFSETQ. The CDR3 runs 16 residues. CDR3 sequence: CASSSGLAGVVETQYF. CDR3 bases: TGCGCCAGCAGCTCCGGACTAGCGGGGGTAGTAGAGACCCAGTACTTC.

The chain joins TRBV11-2 to TRBJ2-5; possibly TRBD1 for D (6 bases). The CDR3 totals 13 residues. The ends were cut back, 3 bases at V and 3 bases at J, with 8 bases in the middle. CDR1 and CDR2 (germline): SGHAT, FQNNGV. CDR3 in amino acids: CASSLGTKETQYF. The CDR3 nucleotides are TGTGCCAGCAGCTTGGGGACAAAAGAGACCCAGTACTTC. Filled out from reference TRBV11-2 and TRBJ2-5, the complete variable domain reads EAGVAQSPRYKIIEKRQSVAFWCNPISGHATLYWYQQILGQGPKLLIQFQNNGVVDDSQLPKDRFSAERLKGVDSTLKIQPAKLEDSAVYLCASSLGTKETQYFGPGTRLLVL.